What follows are 8 T cell receptor beta chains derived from one specimen sequenced in a study of blood T cell repertoires in COVID-19. Libraries were prepared by immunoSEQ multiplex PCR; TCRdb keeps only in-frame clonotypes and omits some of them. The sample records some 76,000 clones, around 89% being singletons. Sequencing used peripheral blood. The receptors were sampled from a man aged 55 to 70 with acute or convalescent COVID-19.

The DNA for the CDR3 is TGTGCCACCAGTGATAGTAGTCAAGAGACCCAGTACTTC. Its protein product is CATSDSSQETQYF. This sequence joins TRBV24-1 and TRBJ2-5; D gene ambiguous. The CDR3 is 13 amino acids. V was shortened by 3 bases and J by 2 bases, with 6 bases between the two germline ends. The germline V gene encodes CDR1 KGHDR and CDR2 SFDVKD.

The chain carries TRBV27 and TRBJ1-2, with 7 bases identical to TRBD1. Germline CDR1 MNHEY, CDR2 SMNVEV (reference sequence). The CDR3 length is 15 residues. The trim removed 6 bases at V and 4 bases at J, leaving 11 bases unmatched. CDR3 amino acids: CASRSLTGVLYGYTF. The CDR3 coding sequence is TGTGCCAGCAGGAGCCTCACAGGGGTGCTCTATGGCTACACCTTC.

The chain carries TRBV5-1 and TRBJ2-7, with unresolved D. The CDR3 loop spans 14 amino acids. V lost 0 bases to trimming and J lost 4 bases, with 11 bases between them. Germline CDR1 is SGHRS and CDR2 is YFSETQ. DNA of the CDR3: TGCGCCAGCAGCTTGGAATCTAGAGTGTACGAGCAGTACTTC. This encodes CASSLESRVYEQYF.

The chain has TRBV3-1 (or the pseudogene TRBV3-2) and TRBJ2-7, with 7 nucleotides matching TRBD1. The CDR3 runs 13 residues. Germline CDR1 LGHDT, CDR2 YNNKEL (reference sequence). The V and J ends lost 7 bases and 7 bases, in that order; junction bases with no gene match: 10. CDR3: CASTSRGHGEQYF. The CDR3 DNA follows: TGTGCCAGCACCTCTAGGGGGCATGGGGAGCAGTACTTC.

The chain uses TRBV24-1 and TRBJ1-2; D gene unclear. Germline V gives CDR1 KGHDR, CDR2 SFDVKD. This CDR3 comprises 14 residues. Trimming left V 4 bases short and J 7 bases short, with 15 bases between. The CDR3 DNA reads as TGTGCCACCAGTGACATCGGGCGGGAGAGTGGCTACACCTTC. Its translation: CATSDIGRESGYTF.

The chain combines TRBV11-2 with TRBJ1-2; no definite D call. V lost 0 bases to trimming and J lost 0 bases, with 8 bases between them. CDR1 and CDR2 from the germline V gene are SGHAT and FQNNGV. The CDR3 covers 15 residues. The CDR3 DNA follows: TGTGCCAGCAGCTTAGATCGACTAGCTAACTATGGCTACACCTTC. Protein sequence: CASSLDRLANYGYTF.

The chain couples TRBV6-5 to TRBJ2-5; TRBD1 matches 9 bases. Germline trimming cut 6 bases from V and 2 bases from J; bases unmatched to any gene: 7. Germline values: CDR1 MNHEY, CDR2 SVGAGI. CDR3 size: 15 residues. The CDR3 region is CASSDPGQGQETQYF. DNA of the CDR3: TGTGCCAGCAGCGATCCGGGACAGGGTCAAGAGACCCAGTACTTC.

This chain joins TRBV5-1 and TRBJ2-2; D is uncertain. CDR3 size: 15 residues. CDR1 is SGHRS, CDR2 YFSETQ, per germline. Trimming stripped 0 bases from V and 1 base from J, with 7 bases between. CDR3 loop: CASSLDPGNTGELFF. CDR3 in DNA: TGCGCCAGCAGCTTGGACCCGGGGAACACCGGGGAGCTGTTTTTT.